The 24 T cell receptor beta chains below come from one sample, sequenced in a study of CD8+CD57+ T cells in acquired aplastic anemia. Both TCR beta VDJ combination and CDR3 sequence profiling were carried out. Genomic DNA was the template for this profiling. TCRdb called the reads again in MiXCR, with one record for every CDR3 protein. The table has 74,000 or so distinct CDR3 sequences, 50% to 55% seen once. Sequencing was performed on sorted CD4+, CD8+, or CD8+CD57+ T cells (not recorded which) from PBMCs. The source is a human donor in good health, serving as a control.

This chain links TRBV15 with TRBJ2-7; D unresolved. The CDR3 has 14 residues. Germline CDR1 reads LNHNV; CDR2 reads YYDKDF (reference sequence). V gave up 1 base and J gave up 2 bases, with 9 bases separating them. The CDR3: CATSRGDWAYEQYF. DNA for the CDR3: TGTGCCACCAGCAGAGGAGATTGGGCCTACGAGCAGTACTTC.

The chain joins TRBV15 to TRBJ2-5, with a possible D match to TRBD2 (5 bases). Germline lookup yields CDR1 LNHNV and CDR2 YYDKDF (reference sequence). This CDR3 contains 14 residues. V shed 3 bases and J shed 4 bases, with 12 bases lying between them. The CDR3 spells CATSRTIGGETQYF. The DNA of the CDR3 is TGTGCCACCAGCAGGACTATAGGCGGAGAGACCCAGTACTTC.

This clonotype was seen ten or more times. The rearrangement uses TRBV6-1 and TRBJ1-3, with D unresolved. The V end was cut by 2 bases, the J end by 4 bases, with 15 bases between. The length of the CDR3 is 16 residues. Germline V gene data show CDR1 as MNHNS and CDR2 as SASEGT. CDR3 in amino acids: CASSESGGLRGNTIYF. The CDR3 DNA is TGTGCCAGCAGTGAATCCGGAGGGTTGCGGGGAAACACCATATATTTT.

V is TRBV29-1 and J is TRBJ2-1, with 7 bases fitting TRBD1. V was clipped by 6 bases and J by 1 base; unmatched bases: 3. Germline lookup yields CDR1 SQVTM and CDR2 ANQGSEA. This CDR3 region has 13 residues. The CDR3 DNA follows: TGCAGCGTGGAGACAGGGTCCTACAATGAGCAGTTCTTC. Encoded protein: CSVETGSYNEQFF.

This clonotype showed up just a few times. This chain uses TRBV29-1 with TRBJ1-2; D remains ambiguous. The CDR3 runs to 11 residues. The V end lost 4 bases, the J end lost 4 bases, and 7 bases lay between the germline ends. The germline V gene has CDR1 SQVTM and CDR2 ANQGSEA. CDR3 DNA sequence: TGCAGCGTTGGTATGGCCTATGGCTACACCTTC. Amino acids: CSVGMAYGYTF.

The rearrangement links TRBV12-3 or TRBV12-4 to TRBJ1-5; TRBD1 matches 10 bases. The trim removed 5 bases at V and 2 bases at J, leaving 6 bases unmatched. The CDR3 covers 16 residues. CDR3 nucleotides: TGTGCCAGCAGTCTACCGGGACAGGGGTGCAATCAGCCCCAGCATTTT. It yields the protein CASSLPGQGCNQPQHF.

In the case of this clonotype: A single base separates this from a much larger clone, so it may be a read error. The rearrangement uses TRBV5-6 and TRBJ1-2; the D is unclear. Germline V CDR1 and CDR2: SGHDT, YYEEEE. The CDR3 sequence is 15 residues long. The CDR3 here is CAGSIPDPTIRGYTF. CDR3 bases: TGTGCCGGCAGCATACCGGACCCCACTATTCGGGGCTACACCTTC. Based on the CDR3 plus reference TRBV5-6 and TRBJ1-2, the full variable domain is DAGVTQSPTHLIKTRGQQVTLRCSPKSGHDTVSWYQQALGQGPQFIFQYYEEEERQRGNFPDRFSGHQFPNYSSELNVNALLLGDSALYLCAGSIPDPTIRGYTFGSGTRLTVV.

J is TRBJ1-1 and V is TRBV19; 10 bases match TRBD1. J gave up 4 bases and V 5 bases, and 4 bases lay outside the gene matches. Germline CDR1 reads LNHDA; CDR2 reads SQIVND (reference sequence). The CDR3 sequence is 14 residues long. CDR3 nucleotide sequence: TGTGCCAGTAGTTGGGACAGGGGTAGCACTGAAGCTTTCTTT. It yields the protein CASSWDRGSTEAFF. Together with reference TRBV19 and TRBJ1-1, the CDR3 gives the full variable domain: DGGITQSPKYLFRKEGQNVTLSCEQNLNHDAMYWYRQDPGQGLRLIYYSQIVNDFQKGDIAEGYSVSREKKESFPLTVTSAQKNPTAFYLCASSWDRGSTEAFFGQGTRLTVV.

Points on this clonotype: Germline and junction disagree at one end, which may indicate a read error. The chain is built from TRBV10-3 and TRBJ2-1; D possibly corresponds to TRBD1 (6 bases). This CDR3 spans 15 amino acids. From germline, CDR1 is ENHRY and CDR2 SYGVKD. The CDR3 DNA reads TGTGTCATCACTGAGGGAACAGGGAGCGGCAATGAGCAGTTCTTC. Protein: CVITEGTGSGNEQFF.

This clonotype was detected ten times or more. The rearrangement links TRBV4-1 to TRBJ2-3, with 11 positions matching TRBD2. Germline CDR1 MGHRA, CDR2 YSYEKL. J was trimmed by 6 bases and V by 5 bases; bases with no gene match: 7. This CDR3 region has 15 residues. The CDR3 is CASSFSGGAWDTQYF. The CDR3 coding sequence is TGCGCCAGCAGCTTTAGCGGGGGGGCTTGGGATACGCAGTATTTT.

This clonotype was seen at least ten times. The chain carries TRBV7-9 and TRBJ2-1; 8 bases line up with TRBD1. Germline V lookup: CDR1 SEHNR, CDR2 FQNEAQ (reference sequence). The CDR3 sequence is 15 residues long. After removal of 4 bases from V and 7 bases from J, the junction contained 9 bases not matched to a gene. CDR3 in DNA: TGTGCCAGCAGCTCCCAGGGGGCTCTTCTTAATGAGCAGTTCTTC. Its translation is CASSSQGALLNEQFF.

In regard to this clonotype: Mismatch with germline at one junction end may stem from a read error. V and J are TRBV11-2 and TRBJ1-6, with D possibly matching TRBD1 (5 bases). The germline V gene encodes CDR1 SGHAT and CDR2 FQNNGV. This CDR3 comprises 14 residues. The CDR3 bases are TGCGCCAGCAGCCAAGATCGCAGGGCATCACCCCTCCACTTT. Amino acid sequence: CASSQDRRASPLHF. The whole variable domain, remainder taken from reference TRBV11-2 and TRBJ1-6, is EAGVAQSPRYKIIEKRQSVAFWCNPISGHATLYWYQQILGQGPKLLIQFQNNGVVDDSQLPKDRFSAERLKGVDSTLKIQPAKLEDSAVYLCASSQDRRASPLHFGNGTRLTVT.

This clonotype was observed many times. The DNA of the CDR3 is TGTGCCAGCAGCTTAGCTCTCAGGGAAGACTACGAGCAGTACTTC. Amino acid sequence: CASSLALREDYEQYF. This rearrangement joins TRBV7-9 to TRBJ2-7; maybe TRBD1 (5 bases). The CDR3 totals 15 residues. CDR1 and CDR2 from the germline V gene are SEHNR and FQNEAQ (reference sequence). The ends were cut back, 0 bases at V and 3 bases at J, with 12 bases in the middle.

This chain connects TRBV29-1 to TRBJ2-7; D possibly corresponds to TRBD1 (5 bases). This CDR3 has 11 amino acids. Germline values: CDR1 SQVTM, CDR2 ANQGSEA. Trimming left V 5 bases short and J 4 bases short, with 9 bases between. The CDR3: CSVYQGYEQYF. In DNA, the CDR3 is TGCAGCGTTTATCAGGGATACGAGCAGTACTTC.

This clonotype was observed many times. J is TRBJ1-1 and V is TRBV7-2; D is ambiguous. V was trimmed by 6 bases and J by 0 bases, leaving 17 bases between them. The germline gives CDR1 SGHTA, CDR2 FQGNSA. The CDR3 is 16 amino acids. The CDR3 DNA sequence: TGTGCCAGCAGTTCAGCGAATGGGCAGCTGAACACTGAAGCTTTCTTT. It is translated as CASSSANGQLNTEAFF.

This clonotype is categorized as medium-sized (0.01 to 0.1%). The chain combines TRBV15 with TRBJ1-2; possibly TRBD1 for D (5 bases). Trimming took off 0 bases at V and 4 bases at J, with 12 bases between the two ends. CDR1 is LNHNV and CDR2 is YYDKDF in the germline V gene (reference sequence). This CDR3 has 15 amino acids. CDR3 DNA: TGTGCCACCAGCAGAGACACCGGGGGACTCTATGGCTACACCTTC. Translated, it gives CATSRDTGGLYGYTF.

This clonotype was seen ten or more times. This sequence joins TRBV25-1 and TRBJ1-1; D gene uncertain. The CDR3 covers 14 residues. The V end lost 5 bases, the J end lost 5 bases, and 15 bases lay between the germline ends. Germline values: CDR1 MGHDK, CDR2 SYGVNS. The CDR3 region is CASSKPGYGTEAFF. The DNA of the CDR3 is TGTGCCAGCAGTAAACCGGGGTACGGGACTGAAGCTTTCTTT.

CDR3 nucleotide sequence: TGTGCCAGCAGCGCCGGGACAGGGAAAATCGGGCAGTACTTC. Amino acids: CASSAGTGKIGQYF. The chain employs TRBV7-2 and TRBJ2-7; TRBD1 aligns across 9 bases. Germline values: CDR1 SGHTA, CDR2 FQGNSA. The CDR3 totals 14 residues. The trim removed 5 bases at V and 9 bases at J, leaving 11 bases unmatched. Based on the CDR3 plus reference TRBV7-2 and TRBJ2-7, the full variable domain is GAGVSQSPSNKVTEKGKDVELRCDPISGHTALYWYRQSLGQGLEFLIYFQGNSAPDKSGLPSDRFSAERTGGSVSTLTIQRTQQEDSAVYLCASSAGTGKIGQYFGPGTRLTVT.

This clonotype was seen only once. This clone may be a read error of a much larger clone one base away. J is TRBJ1-3 and V is TRBV3-1; D gene uncertain. Germline loops: CDR1 LGHDT, CDR2 YNNKEL (reference sequence). This CDR3 has 16 residues. The CDR3 bases are TGTGCCGGCAGCCAAGGCGCATTCGGGGCTGGAAACACCATATATTTT. Encoded protein: CAGSQGAFGAGNTIYF. Supplemented by reference TRBV3-1 and TRBJ1-3, the full variable domain reads DTAVSQTPKYLVTQMGNDKSIKCEQNLGHDTMYWYKQDSKKFLKIMFSYNNKELIINETVPNRFSPKSPDKAHLNLHINSLELGDSAVYFCAGSQGAFGAGNTIYFGEGSWLTVV.

The chain couples TRBV2 to TRBJ2-2, with a possible D match to TRBD1 (6 bases). Trimming pared 4 bases from V and 13 bases from J, leaving 16 bases between. The CDR3 spans 13 residues. Germline CDR1 and CDR2: SNHLY and FYNNEI. Here the CDR3 reads CASSGQVPKGLFF. CDR3 nucleotide sequence: TGTGCCAGCAGTGGACAGGTCCCTAAGGGGCTGTTTTTT.

The V and J genes are TRBV25-1 and TRBJ2-7, with a weak D call TRBD2 (6 bases). The CDR3 has 14 residues. V was trimmed by 3 bases and J by 0 bases, leaving 9 bases between them. Germline CDR1 is MGHDK and CDR2 is SYGVNS. CDR3 bases: TGTGCCAGCAGTGAGACGGGGGTCTCCTACGAGCAGTACTTC. Translated: CASSETGVSYEQYF.

The sample holds many counts of this clonotype. V gene TRBV20-1 combines with J gene TRBJ1-5; D is perhaps TRBD1 (6 bases). Trimming stripped 6 bases from V and 5 bases from J, with 11 bases between. Germline CDR1 reads DFQATT; CDR2 reads SNEGSKA (reference sequence). The CDR3 contains 12 residues. CDR3 nucleotides: TGCAGTGCCACAGGGCCGGATCAGCCCCAGCATTTT. Translated, it gives CSATGPDQPQHF.

V is TRBV29-1 and J is TRBJ2-1; TRBD1 agrees at 8 bases. Germline loops: CDR1 SQVTM, CDR2 ANQGSEA. The CDR3 extends over 14 amino acids. The V gene end was trimmed by 1 base and the J gene end by 6 bases; junction bases not matched to a gene: 5. CDR3 sequence (DNA): TGCAGCGTTGAAGGCAGGGGGCGAGTCAATGAGCAGTTCTTC. Its translation: CSVEGRGRVNEQFF.

This clonotype was found a few times. The CDR3 sequence: CATSAGNSPLHF. The CDR3 DNA reads as TGTGCCACCAGTGCTGGAAATTCACCCCTCCACTTT. The chain uses TRBV24-1 and TRBJ1-6; D not certain. V was cut by 5 bases and J by 7 bases, with 5 bases left in between. Germline V gene sequence: CDR1 KGHDR, CDR2 SFDVKD. The CDR3 runs 12 residues.